The rows below give T cell receptor beta chains drawn from one sample of a study of T cell responses to AZD1222 COVID-19 vaccine. Sequencing was performed with immunoSEQ multiplex PCR; in TCRdb, only in-frame clones are kept and a portion is missing. Here the sample spans 150,000 or so clones, just under 95% being singletons. Sequenced material: peripheral blood, taken on day 0 of AZD1222 vaccination. All receptors derive from an adult in good health. Each CDR3 is given with its conserved first and last residue. The order of the fields is CDR3 DNA, CDR3 protein, D gene, clone size, J gene, V gene. The D gene is left open where the match is weak. Clone size is not always given. Where it is, it says once, few, many or a class for expanded clones.

CDR3nt: TGTGCCAGCAGTTCTAAGTGGGTACCCCAGCATTTT
CDR3aa: CASSSKWVPQHF
d_gene: NA
abundance: NA
j_gene: TRBJ1-5
v_gene: TRBV27

CDR3nt: TGTGCCACCAGTGTTCTGACTTCGAGGGGAGATACGCAGTATTTT
CDR3aa: CATSVLTSRGDTQYF
d_gene: NA
abundance: NA
j_gene: TRBJ2-3
v_gene: TRBV24-1

CDR3nt: TGTGCCAGCAGCTTCGGCAACAGTGGCTACACCTTC
CDR3aa: CASSFGNSGYTF
d_gene: NA
abundance: NA
j_gene: TRBJ1-2
v_gene: TRBV7-2

CDR3nt: TGTGCCAGCAGTTACGGTAGACCGGGCGAGCAGTACTTC
CDR3aa: CASSYGRPGEQYF
d_gene: NA
abundance: NA
j_gene: TRBJ2-7
v_gene: TRBV6-5

CDR3nt: TGTGCCAGCAGCGTAGACCGGGGGGGCGCCGCGTATGGCTACACCTTC
CDR3aa: CASSVDRGGAAYGYTF
d_gene: NA
abundance: NA
j_gene: TRBJ1-2
v_gene: TRBV9

CDR3nt: TGTGCCAGCAGCCCCCCCGGACCCGACAGCTCCTACGAGCAGTACTTC
CDR3aa: CASSPPGPDSSYEQYF
d_gene: NA
abundance: once
j_gene: TRBJ2-7
v_gene: TRBV5-6

CDR3nt: TGCGCCAGCAGTGAGACAGAGAAAGAAGCTTTCTTT
CDR3aa: CASSETEKEAFF
d_gene: NA
abundance: NA
j_gene: TRBJ1-1
v_gene: TRBV10-1

CDR3nt: TGTGCCAGCTGGGAGGGGGGACAGGGAGGTTCCTACGAGCAGTACTTC
CDR3aa: CASWEGGQGGSYEQYF
d_gene: TRBD1
abundance: NA
j_gene: TRBJ2-7
v_gene: TRBV6-6

CDR3nt: TGTGCCAGTAGTATCGGACAGAGCTCCTACAATGAGCAGTTCTTC
CDR3aa: CASSIGQSSYNEQFF
d_gene: NA
abundance: few
j_gene: TRBJ2-1
v_gene: TRBV19

CDR3nt: TGCGCCAGCAGCTATGAAGAGAATCAGCCCCAGCATTTT
CDR3aa: CASSYEENQPQHF
d_gene: NA
abundance: NA
j_gene: TRBJ1-5
v_gene: TRBV5-1

CDR3nt: TGTGCCAGCATCTCCTCATTGGCGGGGGCCTCCTACAATGAGCAGTTCTTC
CDR3aa: CASISSLAGASYNEQFF
d_gene: NA
abundance: NA
j_gene: TRBJ2-1
v_gene: TRBV27

CDR3nt: TGTGCCAGCAGTTTAGAGGCAGAAAACACCATATATTTT
CDR3aa: CASSLEAENTIYF
d_gene: NA
abundance: NA
j_gene: TRBJ1-3
v_gene: TRBV28

CDR3nt: TGTGCCAGCAGCGTATTGGCGGGGGGGCAAAGTGAGCAGTTCTTC
CDR3aa: CASSVLAGGQSEQFF
d_gene: TRBD2
abundance: NA
j_gene: TRBJ2-1
v_gene: TRBV9

CDR3nt: TGTGCCACTAAAACTCCACTAGGTTATAATTCACCCCTCCACTTT
CDR3aa: CATKTPLGYNSPLHF
d_gene: NA
abundance: NA
j_gene: TRBJ1-6
v_gene: TRBV6-5

CDR3nt: TGTGCCAGCAGTATGAACAGGGTGGGAGAAAAACTGTTTTTT
CDR3aa: CASSMNRVGEKLFF
d_gene: NA
abundance: NA
j_gene: TRBJ1-4
v_gene: TRBV28

CDR3nt: TGTGCCAGCAAAGGTTTACAAGAGACCCAGTACTTC
CDR3aa: CASKGLQETQYF
d_gene: NA
abundance: NA
j_gene: TRBJ2-5
v_gene: TRBV6-5